These T cell receptor beta chains were read from a single sample in a study of regulatory T cells in long-lasting Graves disease. In TCRdb, the multiplex PCR reads were re-called with MiXCR into one record per CDR3 protein. The sample has some 500,000 distinct CDR3 sequences, roughly 12% seen once. These data also formed part of another study, on T cells in Graves' hyperthyroidism and ophthalmopathy.

This specimen consisted of peripheral blood mononuclear cells (PBMCs), obtained at new diagnosis, from a patient treated with antithyroid drugs. The receptors were sampled from a man in his thirties or forties with Graves disease. CDR3s include the opening cysteine and the closing phenylalanine or tryptophan. The D gene is left open where the match is weak. Clone size appears in some rows only: once, few, many, or a class for an expanded clone.

J: TRBJ2-7
size: many
V: TRBV7-3
D: -
DNA: TGTGCCAGCAGCTTAATAGCTAGCGACACCTCCTACGAGCAGTACTTC
CDR3: CASSLIASDTSYEQYF

J: TRBJ1-1
size: many
V: TRBV5-1
D: -
DNA: TGCGCCAGCAGCTTGGACCGGGGGAGAACTTTCTTT
CDR3: CASSLDRGRTFF

J: TRBJ1-4
size: many
V: TRBV12-3/TRBV12-4
D: -
DNA: TGTGCCAGCAGTTGGCAGGGGAAGAATGAAAAACTGTTTTTT
CDR3: CASSWQGKNEKLFF

J: TRBJ2-3
size: few
V: TRBV7-2
D: -
DNA: TGTGCCAGCAGCTTAGAAGACTTCTCCGGGAGCACAGATACGCAGTATTTT
CDR3: CASSLEDFSGSTDTQYF

J: TRBJ2-7
size: few
V: TRBV13
D: TRBD1
DNA: TGTGCCAGCAGCTGGGGGACAGGGGGCTATATCGAGCAGTACTTC
CDR3: CASSWGTGGYIEQYF

J: TRBJ1-1
size: many
V: TRBV7-8
D: -
DNA: TGTGCCAGCAGCTTAGACGCCGGATTTGAAGCTTTCTTT
CDR3: CASSLDAGFEAFF

J: TRBJ2-7
size: many
V: TRBV24-1
D: TRBD1
DNA: TGTGCCACCAGTGATGCACCGGGACAGGGTTACGAGCAGTACTTC
CDR3: CATSDAPGQGYEQYF

J: TRBJ2-1
size: many
V: TRBV12-5
D: TRBD2
DNA: TGTGCTAGTGGTTTGGTTAGGACTAGCGGATTGAGCTCCTACAATGAGCAGTTCTTC
CDR3: CASGLVRTSGLSSYNEQFF

J: TRBJ2-7
size: few
V: TRBV29-1
D: -
DNA: TGCAGCGTTTCGGGGACGGACTACGAGCAGTACTTC
CDR3: CSVSGTDYEQYF

J: TRBJ2-5
size: many
V: TRBV24-1
D: TRBD2
DNA: TGTGCCACCCGGACTAGCGGGAGCGAGACCCAGTACTTC
CDR3: CATRTSGSETQYF

J: TRBJ2-1
size: few
V: TRBV3-1
D: -
DNA: TGTGCCAGCAGCCAATTCCCGGTCGGGTCCGCGGGCGGTGAGCAGTTCTTC
CDR3: CASSQFPVGSAGGEQFF

J: TRBJ1-1
size: many
V: TRBV2
D: -
DNA: TGTGCCAGCAGTGAACAGGTGAACACTGAAGCTTTCTTT
CDR3: CASSEQVNTEAFF

J: TRBJ2-1
size: many
V: TRBV5-1
D: -
DNA: TGCGCCAGCAGCTTTGGGAGGGCAGGGGCCTACAATGAGCAGTTCTTC
CDR3: CASSFGRAGAYNEQFF

J: TRBJ2-3
size: -
V: TRBV20-1
D: TRBD2
DNA: TGCTCTTATTTAGCGGGGGACATCACAGATACGCAGTATTTT
CDR3: CSYLAGDITDTQYF

J: TRBJ1-6
size: -
V: TRBV7-3
D: TRBD1
DNA: TGTGCCAGCAGCTTAGGGACAGTTGGTTCACCCCTCCACTTT
CDR3: CASSLGTVGSPLHF

J: TRBJ1-5
size: -
V: TRBV5-5
D: -
DNA: TGTGCCAGCAGCTTGGCGGTTGTGTGGTTGAATCAGCCCCAGCATTTT
CDR3: CASSLAVVWLNQPQHF

J: TRBJ2-1
size: many
V: TRBV5-1
D: -
DNA: TGCGCCAGCAGCCCTCGGCCCAAGAGCTCCTACAATGAGCAGTTCTTC
CDR3: CASSPRPKSSYNEQFF

J: TRBJ2-2
size: few
V: TRBV19
D: -
DNA: TGTGCCAGTAGAGCACTCACCGGGGAGCTGTTTTTT
CDR3: CASRALTGELFF

J: TRBJ2-7
size: many
V: TRBV11-2
D: TRBD2
DNA: TGTGCCAGCAGCTCAAGCCCTAGCGGGCCTTACGAGCAGTACTTC
CDR3: CASSSSPSGPYEQYF

J: TRBJ1-1
size: many
V: TRBV6-1
D: -
DNA: TGTGCCAGCAGGGCAGGGTTTGGTGTCATGAACACTGAGGCTTTCTTT
CDR3: CASRAGFGVMNTEAFF

J: TRBJ2-3
size: -
V: TRBV18
D: TRBD2
DNA: TGTGCCAGCTCACCAACCGCGGGAGGAAGCACAGATACGCAGTATTTT
CDR3: CASSPTAGGSTDTQYF

J: TRBJ1-2
size: few
V: TRBV11-2
D: -
DNA: TGTGCCAGCAGCTTACAAGGACCGCTTGATGGCTACACCTTC
CDR3: CASSLQGPLDGYTF

J: TRBJ2-1
size: -
V: TRBV25-1
D: -
DNA: TGTGCCAGCAGTGAACGGGAGCAGTTCTTC
CDR3: CASSEREQFF

J: TRBJ2-7
size: many
V: TRBV2
D: TRBD2
DNA: TGTGCCAGCAAAAGGCTAGCGGGAGTGGGTGAGCAGTACTTC
CDR3: CASKRLAGVGEQYF

J: TRBJ2-1
size: many
V: TRBV11-2
D: TRBD1
DNA: TGTGCCAGCAGCTACCTCCAGGGGGTGAGTAATGAGCAGTTCTTC
CDR3: CASSYLQGVSNEQFF